The entry below describes one T cell receptor (beta chain). These data are taken from a study of cytomegalovirus exposure and HLA in healthy donors. Study-wide context: In an early release, HLA-typed donors contributed about 80 million unique TCR sequences.

Each donor was healthy, and each was a bone marrow donor. This PCR relied on a set of 60 Vbeta primers and 13 Jbeta primers. Clones were sequenced by immunoSEQ multiplex PCR, and TCRdb holds only the in-frame ones, with some missing. This repertoire shows 95,000 to 150,000 clones, approximately 70% found once; its top ten account for 1.5%. Per the germline V gene, CDR1 is MGHRA and CDR2 is YSYEKL. V was pared by 3 bases and J by 5 bases, with 3 bases of the junction left unmatched. The CDR3 sequence is 15 residues long. This clonotype was obtained from a man between 18 and 29 years old in good health and CMV-seronegative. Sequenced input: PBMCs. V is TRBV4-1 and J is TRBJ1-4, with 10 bases matching TRBD1. The CDR3 DNA reads TGCGCCAGCAGCCACTGGGACAGGGGAAATGAAAAACTGTTTTTT. Amino acid sequence: CASSHWDRGNEKLFF.